One and the same sample provided the 11 T cell receptor beta chains below, sequenced in a study of T cells in women clearing cervical HPV infection (dated by TCRdb to between 2017 and 2018). The protocol used for the library was the immunoSEQ multiplex PCR assay. TCRdb stores this immuneACCESS table with in-frame sequences only. Part of the clones is absent; in the studies checked, under half of the shortfall reflects unresolved V genes, and no reason is known for the rest. In this sample's table one finds just over 20,000 clones. The top ten hold under 5.5% of the sample. Sequenced input: blood buffy coat. These receptors were taken from a woman between 18 and 70 years old with a cervical HPV16 infection that either progressed to CIN3+ or cleared (not recorded which).

Points on this clone: The read ends 3 residues before the CDR3 terminus; that terminus is restored from the germline J gene. V and J are TRBV19 and TRBJ1-3, with a weak D call TRBD1 (5 bases). CDR3 length: 15 residues. Germline CDR1 is LNHDA and CDR2 is SQIVND (reference sequence). Trimming took off 9 bases at V and 1 base at J, with 16 bases between the two ends. CDR3 loop: CARGRQFESGNTIYF. The part of the CDR3 DNA that was read is TGTGCCAGGGGGCGGCAGTTTGAATCTGGAAACACC.

With regard to this clone: The CDR3 end falls 3 residues outside the read, so it is completed with the germline J gene. The chain has TRBV7-9 and TRBJ1-2; D is undetermined. This CDR3 is 14 amino acids long. Trimming stripped 7 bases from V and 4 bases from J, with 16 bases between. Germline assignment: CDR1 SEHNR and CDR2 FQNEAQ (reference sequence). CDR3 protein: CASTETGLPYGYTF. CDR3 DNA (partial): TGTGCCAGCACCGAGACGGGTCTTCCCTATGGC.

Concerning this clone itself: The read terminates 3 residues ahead of where the CDR3 ends, so the germline J gene completes it. The chain recombines TRBV19 with TRBJ2-3; tentative D call: TRBD2 (6 bases). From germline, CDR1 is LNHDA and CDR2 SQIVND (reference sequence). The CDR3 extends over 14 amino acids. The CDR3 DNA, read in part, is TGTGCCAGTAGTATAAGTGGGGGGATGGAGACG. Translated, it gives CASSISGGMET. The complete CDR3 protein is CASSISGGMETQYF.

As regards this clone: Read sequence stops 3 residues before the CDR3 end, and the germline J gene provides the missing end. This chain uses TRBV12-3 or TRBV12-4 with TRBJ2-1; D unresolved. V lost 1 base, J lost 9 bases, and 7 bases lay in between. The CDR3 is made up of 12 amino acids. CDR3 in amino acids: CASSLVLLEQFF. The part of the CDR3 DNA that was read is TGTGCCAGCAGTTTAGTTCTTCTTGAG.

Concerning this clone itself: The read finishes 3 residues shy of the CDR3 end, and the germline J gene is used to complete it. The V and J genes are TRBV7-8 and TRBJ2-1, with TRBD2 matching over 9 bases. In germline, CDR1 is SGHVS, CDR2 FQNEAQ. The CDR3 runs to 15 residues. Trimming took 1 base from V and 8 from J; bases not matched to a gene: 6. The CDR3 is CASSLGLAARDEQFF. CDR3 bases read: TGTGCCAGCAGCTTAGGACTAGCGGCGAGAGATGAG.

For this clone: The observed sequence ends 3 residues before the CDR3 terminus, with the missing tail filled in from the germline J gene. The chain employs TRBV20-1 and TRBJ2-7, with D maybe TRBD2 (6 bases). V was clipped by 3 bases and J by 2 bases, with 23 bases between them. CDR1 DFQATT and CDR2 SNEGSKA come from the germline V gene (reference sequence). The CDR3 has 17 residues. The sequenced CDR3 bases are TGCAGTGCTAGCGCGAGTAGGAGCGGGTCGTTCACCTACGAG. Amino acid sequence: CSASASRSGSFTYE. The whole CDR3 protein reads CSASASRSGSFTYEQYF.

About this clone: The CDR3 end is not reached by the read, which stops 3 residues before it; the germline J gene fills it in. V usage is TRBV19 and J usage is TRBJ2-6, with D perhaps matching TRBD1 (6 bases). Germline values: CDR1 LNHDA, CDR2 SQIVND (reference sequence). The CDR3 consists of 16 residues. V was clipped by 4 bases and J by 4 bases, with 14 bases between them. CDR3 bases read: TGTGCCAGTAGTAATCACAGGGAGTCCGGGGCCAACGTC. It specifies CASSNHRESGANV. The full CDR3 reads CASSNHRESGANVLTF.

As concerns this clone: The read terminates 3 residues ahead of where the CDR3 ends, so the germline J gene completes it. This chain joins TRBV7-3 and TRBJ2-1, with a possible D match to TRBD2 (7 bases). The germline V gene has CDR1 SGHTA and CDR2 FQGTGA. V lost 2 bases, J lost 3 bases, and 14 bases lay in between. CDR3 size: 16 residues. The CDR3 reads CASSLGGGGGYNEQFF. CDR3 DNA (partial): TGTGCCAGCAGCTTAGGCGGCGGGGGCGGCTACAATGAG.

Details on this clone: The read ends 3 residues shy of where the CDR3 ends; the end is completed using the germline J gene. The V and J genes are TRBV5-1 and TRBJ1-1; D ambiguous. This CDR3 contains 14 residues. Trimming took 0 bases from V and 2 from J, leaving 8 bases between them. Germline lookup yields CDR1 SGHRS and CDR2 YFSETQ. Partial CDR3 DNA: TGCGCCAGCAGCTTGGAGGCAGTCAACACTGAA. Translation: CASSLEAVNTE. The entire CDR3 sequence reads CASSLEAVNTEAFF.

The CDR3 loop reads CASSGPRDSTYGYTF. The part of the CDR3 DNA that was read is TGTGCCAGCAGTGGGCCCCGGGACAGCACCTATGGC. This chain links TRBV6-1 with TRBJ1-2; 7 bases line up with TRBD1. Sequencing ends 3 residues short of the CDR3 end; the germline J gene provides the rest. The CDR3 length is 15 residues. V lost 4 bases and J lost 4; bases outside the gene matches: 9. Looked up from germline, CDR1 is MNHNS and CDR2 is SASEGT.

By frequency, this clone registers medium-sized (0.01 to 0.1%). CDR3 amino acids: CASGLEQAKNIQYF. Incomplete CDR3 DNA: TGTGCTAGTGGTTTGGAACAGGCCAAAAACATT. The J gene is TRBJ2-4, the V gene TRBV12-5; D remains ambiguous. The CDR3 goes on 3 residues after the read ends, and that part is filled in from the germline J gene. Trimming pared 1 base from V and 1 base from J, leaving 5 bases between. The CDR3 consists of 14 residues. CDR1 is LGHNT, CDR2 FRNRAP, per germline.